This entry lists 31 T cell receptor beta chains sequenced from one sample in a study of Graves' ophthalmopathy and Graves' hyperthyroidism. Using RNA transcripts, the TCR beta CDR3 regions were amplified. First-round RT-PCR employed HTBI primers, with a second-round multiplex PCR after it. MiXCR was run by TCRdb on the multiplex PCR reads, yielding one entry per CDR3 protein. This sample yields over a million distinct CDR3 sequences, of which less than 45% are seen a single time; more than 9.5% belongs to the top ten. Source material: peripheral blood or thyroid tissue (not recorded which). The receptor source for this set is an adult man with Graves' hyperthyroidism.

As for this clonotype: This may stem from a read error, because a much larger clone lies one nucleotide away. The rearrangement links TRBV2 to TRBJ1-6; D gene uncertain. The CDR3 runs to 9 residues. The germline V gene encodes CDR1 SNHLY and CDR2 FYNNEI. This CDR3 reads CASGVALRF. The CDR3 DNA reads TGTGCCAGCGGGGTGGCCCTCCGCTTT.

There are many counts of this clonotype. The chain joins TRBV7-9 to TRBJ1-1; D not certain. CDR3 size: 14 residues. CDR1 and CDR2 from the germline V gene are SEHNR and FQNEAQ (reference sequence). V shed 0 bases and J shed 0 bases, with 5 bases lying between them. The CDR3, as DNA: TGTGCCAGCAGCTTAGCCACTCTGAACACTGAAGCTTTCTTT. This sequence encodes CASSLATLNTEAFF.

This clonotype was observed many times. V gene TRBV7-6 combines with J gene TRBJ2-5; 7 nucleotides agree with TRBD1. Germline lookup yields CDR1 SGHVS and CDR2 FNYEAQ. The CDR3 covers 14 residues. J gave up 5 bases and V 7 bases, and 10 bases lay outside the gene matches. The CDR3 sequence: CASTQGTARETQYF. The CDR3 DNA is TGTGCCAGCACCCAAGGGACAGCCAGGGAGACCCAGTACTTC.

This sequence joins TRBV19 and TRBJ1-1; 7 bases agree with TRBD1. After removal of 5 bases from V and 0 bases from J, the junction contained 15 bases not matched to a gene. The CDR3 length is 18 residues. The germline V gene encodes CDR1 LNHDA and CDR2 SQIVND (reference sequence). The CDR3 nucleotides read TGTGCCAGTAGTTCCGAGGGGGCTCCGATCCTTATGAACACTGAAGCTTTCTTT. This sequence encodes CASSSEGAPILMNTEAFF.

This clonotype was recorded many times. The gene calls are TRBV14 and TRBJ2-2; D uncertain. V was shortened by 1 base and J by 1 base, with 10 bases between the two germline ends. Germline CDR1 SGHDN, CDR2 FVKESK. This CDR3 is built from 16 residues. The CDR3 DNA is TGTGCCAGCAGCCAAGGTGCACTACGGAACACCGGGGAGCTGTTTTTT. Translating gives CASSQGALRNTGELFF.

This clonotype occurred many times. V is TRBV20-1 and J is TRBJ2-5; D may match TRBD1 or TRBD2 (5 bases each). CDR1 DFQATT and CDR2 SNEGSKA come from the germline V gene (reference sequence). Trimming cost V 6 bases and J 5 bases, with 19 bases left between them. The CDR3 has 14 amino acids. The CDR3 nucleotides are TGCAGTGCCCACCCCCTAGGCAGGGAGGAGACCCAGTACTTC. Its protein is CSAHPLGREETQYF.

J is TRBJ2-7 and V is TRBV20-1; D is perhaps TRBD1 (5 bases). V lost 0 bases and J 5 bases, leaving 14 bases between the germline ends. The germline CDR1 and CDR2 sequences are DFQATT and SNEGSKA (reference sequence). The CDR3 has 14 amino acids. The CDR3 nucleotides are TGCAGTGCTAGAGATCTACAGGTTTTCCACGAGCAGTACTTC. Protein sequence: CSARDLQVFHEQYF.

This clonotype was detected many times. V is TRBV5-1 and J is TRBJ1-1; D unclear. V was clipped by 1 base and J by 1 base, with 11 bases between them. CDR1 is SGHRS and CDR2 is YFSETQ in the germline V gene. The CDR3 consists of 15 residues. The CDR3 DNA is TGCGCCAGCAGCTTGATGGAGGGTTCGAACACTGAAGCTTTCTTT. Its translation is CASSLMEGSNTEAFF.

The chain carries TRBV19 and TRBJ1-5; D unclear. CDR3 length: 18 amino acids. From germline, CDR1 is LNHDA and CDR2 SQIVND (reference sequence). V was clipped by 5 bases and J by 0 bases, with 20 bases between them. The CDR3 DNA reads as TGTGCCAGTAGTCTATGGACGGGCCCAAACCTTAGCAATCAGCCCCAGCATTTT. It encodes CASSLWTGPNLSNQPQHF.

This clonotype has at least ten counts. This sequence joins TRBV29-1 and TRBJ2-6; D call uncertain. This CDR3 comprises 14 residues. Trimming took off 5 bases at V and 0 bases at J, with 8 bases between the two ends. From germline, CDR1 is SQVTM and CDR2 ANQGSEA. This CDR3 is CSVSQYSGANVLTF. CDR3 sequence (DNA): TGCAGCGTTTCTCAGTACTCTGGGGCCAACGTCCTGACTTTC.

Points on this clonotype: Germline is not matched at one junction end, which may reflect a read error. J is TRBJ2-7 and V is TRBV7-9, with 9 bases fitting TRBD1. CDR1 and CDR2 from the germline V gene are SEHNR and FQNEAQ (reference sequence). The CDR3 is 16 residues long. The CDR3 here is CASRGTGSDAPYEQYF. In DNA form, the CDR3 reads TGCGCCAGCAGAGGGACAGGGTCCGACGCTCCCTACGAGCAGTACTTC. Full variable domain (missing parts from reference TRBV7-9 and TRBJ2-7): DTGVSQNPRHKITKRGQNVTFRCDPISEHNRLYWYRQTLGQGPEFLTYFQNEAQLEKSRLLSDRFSAERPKGSFSTLEIQRTEQGDSAMYLCASRGTGSDAPYEQYFGPGTRLTVT.

The chain uses TRBV5-8 and TRBJ1-2; D remains ambiguous. CDR1 is SGHTS, CDR2 YDEGEE, per germline. V was clipped by 3 bases and J by 6 bases, with 15 bases between them. The CDR3 spans 14 residues. CDR3: CASSWGGVRDGYTF. The DNA of the CDR3 is TGTGCCAGCAGCTGGGGTGGGGTCCGTGATGGCTACACCTTC.

The rearrangement joins TRBV4-3 to TRBJ2-7, with D possibly matching TRBD1 (6 bases). CDR1 is LGHNA and CDR2 is YSLEER in the germline V gene. There are 16 residues in the CDR3. V shed 2 bases and J shed 1 base, with 15 bases lying between them. CDR3: CASSQQPNRVSYEQYF. The CDR3 nucleotides read TGCGCCAGCAGCCAACAACCCAACAGGGTATCCTACGAGCAGTACTTC.

The sample holds a few counts of this clonotype. The V gene is TRBV6-5, the J gene TRBJ2-6, with unresolved D. Germline V gives CDR1 MNHEY, CDR2 SVGAGI. Trimming took off 6 bases at V and 0 bases at J, with 18 bases between the two ends. The CDR3 covers 18 residues. In DNA form, the CDR3 reads TGTGCCAGCAGGACGCGAGCCGCCCCCGTCTCTGGGGCCAACGTCCTGACTTTC. Translation: CASRTRAAPVSGANVLTF.

The chain employs TRBV10-3 and TRBJ1-6; TRBD1 matches 10 bases. Germline assignment: CDR1 ENHRY and CDR2 SYGVKD. V dropped 10 bases and J dropped 4; count of bases not matched to a gene: 16. The CDR3 is made up of 18 amino acids. In DNA, the CDR3 is TGTGCCACCAGCCCAATTCTGGGACAGGGGCTGTATAATTCACCCCTCCACTTT. Its protein product is CATSPILGQGLYNSPLHF.

A few counts support this clonotype. The chain couples TRBV6-5 to TRBJ1-5; the D is unclear. With 0 bases removed from V and 0 bases from J, the gap between germline ends came to 15 bases. Germline V gene sequence: CDR1 MNHEY, CDR2 SVGAGI. The CDR3 is made up of 18 amino acids. This CDR3 is CASSYSGKIWDSNQPQHF. Here the CDR3 DNA reads TGTGCCAGCAGTTACTCGGGAAAAATATGGGATAGCAATCAGCCCCAGCATTTT.

The gene calls are TRBV20-1 and TRBJ2-5; D is ambiguous. CDR3 length equals 12 residues. CDR1 is DFQATT, CDR2 SNEGSKA, per germline (reference sequence). The V gene lost 3 bases and the J gene lost 4 bases, with 9 bases spanning the gap. CDR3 nucleotides: TGCAGTGCTAGTGGAGTGGGAGAGACCCAGTACTTC. Translating gives CSASGVGETQYF.

This chain connects TRBV10-3 to TRBJ1-6; TRBD1 is a possible D gene (5 bases). Germline V lookup: CDR1 ENHRY, CDR2 SYGVKD. V was clipped by 3 bases and J by 1 base, with 13 bases between them. The CDR3 has 17 residues. CDR3 coding DNA: TGTGCCATCAGTGAACGGGGGTATTATTCCTATAATTCACCCCTCCACTTT. Its translation is CAISERGYYSYNSPLHF.

In its sample, this clonotype was seen many times. The rearrangement uses TRBV29-1 and TRBJ2-6, with D hard to call. CDR1 and CDR2 (germline): SQVTM, ANQGSEA. CDR3 length: 13 amino acids. V dropped 7 bases and J dropped 0 bases, with 7 bases sitting between them. The CDR3, as DNA: TGCAGCGCGCAAAGCTCTGGGGCCAACGTCCTGACTTTC. Translation gives CSAQSSGANVLTF.

This chain uses TRBV10-3 with TRBJ2-6, with D maybe TRBD2 (5 bases). Looked up from germline, CDR1 is ENHRY and CDR2 is SYGVKD. The CDR3 is 16 amino acids. Between the trimmed V and J ends, which lost 1 base and 2 bases, there was a span of 9 bases. The CDR3 nucleotides are TGTGCCATCAGTGAGTTGTCTAGCACTGGGGCCAACGTCCTGACTTTC. Its translation: CAISELSSTGANVLTF.

The sample holds many counts of this clonotype. This rearrangement joins TRBV7-9 to TRBJ1-2; 11 bases fit TRBD1. J gave up 6 bases and V 4 bases, and 4 bases lay outside the gene matches. CDR3 length: 14 residues. Germline V gives CDR1 SEHNR, CDR2 FQNEAQ (reference sequence). CDR3 loop: CASSYGQGADGYTF. In DNA form, the CDR3 reads TGTGCCAGCAGCTACGGACAGGGGGCGGATGGCTACACCTTC.

The V call is TRBV12-3 or TRBV12-4, the J call TRBJ2-5; D is unresolved. Trimming pared 7 bases from V and 5 bases from J, leaving 11 bases between. There are 12 residues in the CDR3. The CDR3 spells CASTRVGETQYF. In DNA, the CDR3 is TGTGCCAGCACAAGGGTCGGGGAGACCCAGTACTTC.

The rearrangement joins TRBV4-1 to TRBJ1-1; unclear D gene. Germline V CDR1 and CDR2: MGHRA, YSYEKL. V was trimmed by 0 bases and J by 5 bases, leaving 16 bases between them. CDR3 length: 16 amino acids. The CDR3 sequence is CASSQDLSRLGTEAFF. In DNA form, the CDR3 reads TGCGCCAGCAGCCAAGATCTTTCCCGTCTTGGAACTGAAGCTTTCTTT.

Ten or more counts support this clonotype. The V call is TRBV5-6, the J call TRBJ1-6, with TRBD1 identical over 10 bases. The germline gives CDR1 SGHDT, CDR2 YYEEEE. V was pared by 4 bases and J by 7 bases, with 5 bases of the junction left unmatched. This CDR3 comprises 15 residues. CDR3 DNA: TGTGCCAGCAGCCCCCTGGGACAGGGGAATTCACCCCTCCACTTT. This gives the protein CASSPLGQGNSPLHF.

Many counts were recorded for this clonotype. V usage is TRBV20-1 and J usage is TRBJ2-7; the D gene is possibly TRBD1 (6 bases). In germline, CDR1 is DFQATT, CDR2 SNEGSKA (reference sequence). V shed 0 bases and J shed 2 bases, with 11 bases lying between them. This CDR3 contains 14 residues. This chain's CDR3 is CSARDKDRAYEQYF. The DNA of the CDR3 is TGCAGTGCTAGAGATAAGGACAGAGCCTACGAGCAGTACTTC.

A note on this clonotype: At one of its ends the junction is not consistent with the germline gene, which may arise from a read error. This chain joins TRBV25-1 and TRBJ1-2; 8 nucleotides match TRBD1. In germline, CDR1 is MGHDK, CDR2 SYGVNS. This CDR3 is built from 18 residues. The CDR3 DNA reads as TGTGCCAGCAGTGAAGAGGGGGCCGGACAGGGAATGAACTGTGGCTACACCTTC. Translation: CASSEEGAGQGMNCGYTF.

This clonotype has a handful of counts. The chain uses TRBV6-1 and TRBJ1-5, with D hard to call. The CDR3 totals 15 residues. V lost 4 bases to trimming and J lost 5 bases, with 15 bases between them. Germline CDR1 is MNHNS and CDR2 is SASEGT. Here the CDR3 DNA reads TGTGCCAGCAGTGCGGACGGCGGCGGTTATCAGCCCCAGCATTTT. Its protein product is CASSADGGGYQPQHF.

This clonotype was seen repeatedly, ten times or more. This chain links TRBV7-2 with TRBJ1-2; D remains unclear. The germline V gene encodes CDR1 SGHTA and CDR2 FQGNSA. Deletions cut 1 base from V and 0 bases from J, with 15 bases between. The CDR3 is 17 amino acids. CDR3 residues: CASSLGYGTSSNYGYTF. The CDR3 nucleotides read TGTGCCAGCAGCTTAGGCTACGGTACTTCCTCTAACTATGGCTACACCTTC.

The chain carries TRBV29-1 and TRBJ2-3; 11 bases are a match to TRBD2. The CDR3 totals 16 residues. Unmatched junction bases numbered 13, after V lost 7 bases and J lost 4 bases. Germline V gene sequence: CDR1 SQVTM, CDR2 ANQGSEA. The CDR3 DNA sequence: TGCAGCGGAACCGTCGGACTAGCGGGTCGTCCAGATACGCAGTATTTT. Amino acids: CSGTVGLAGRPDTQYF.

The chain links TRBV29-1 to TRBJ1-2, with D possibly TRBD1 on 5 matching bases. Germline V gene lookup returns CDR1 SQVTM and CDR2 ANQGSEA. Trimming shortened V by 6 bases and J by 4 bases, and 36 bases separated the two germline ends. This CDR3 spans 20 amino acids. This CDR3 reads CSVRTSGGYTGDHPSYGYTF. Here the CDR3 DNA reads TGCAGCGTACGGACTAGCGGGGGGTACACCGGGGATCATCCCTCCTATGGCTACACCTTC.

Of note for this clonotype: The junction departs from the called germline gene at one end, perhaps through a read error. The chain uses TRBV10-2 and TRBJ1-2; no reliable D call. The CDR3 length is 13 residues. Germline V CDR1 and CDR2: WSHSY, SAAADI. CDR3 region: CASSLPVEHGYTF. CDR3 coding DNA: TGTGCCAGCAGTTTGCCTGTAGAGCATGGCTACACCTTC.